This entry features one T cell receptor (beta chain) sequence. The limits of the CDR3 on the DNA are not certain, so only TCRdb's listed CDR3 is given. This sample is part of a study of breast tumors, draining lymph nodes, adjacent tissues. The lymph nodes were axillary draining lymph nodes from breast cancer patients. TCRdb redid the calling of the multiplex PCR reads with MiXCR, one entry per CDR3 protein. The table includes over 250,000 distinct CDR3 sequences, under 35% detected once. The TCR sequence derives from a female donor with breast cancer. Some clones in this sample may be carry-over from other donors' samples. Sequenced material: axillary lymph node tissue.

CDR3 region: CASSEWGALYICSARGPTNSPLHF. The rearrangement uses TRBV25-1 and TRBJ1-6; TRBD1 is the table's D call, not checked against the DNA. The CDR3 extends over 24 residues, inclusive of both ends. Germline V lookup: CDR1 MGHDK, CDR2 SYGVNS.